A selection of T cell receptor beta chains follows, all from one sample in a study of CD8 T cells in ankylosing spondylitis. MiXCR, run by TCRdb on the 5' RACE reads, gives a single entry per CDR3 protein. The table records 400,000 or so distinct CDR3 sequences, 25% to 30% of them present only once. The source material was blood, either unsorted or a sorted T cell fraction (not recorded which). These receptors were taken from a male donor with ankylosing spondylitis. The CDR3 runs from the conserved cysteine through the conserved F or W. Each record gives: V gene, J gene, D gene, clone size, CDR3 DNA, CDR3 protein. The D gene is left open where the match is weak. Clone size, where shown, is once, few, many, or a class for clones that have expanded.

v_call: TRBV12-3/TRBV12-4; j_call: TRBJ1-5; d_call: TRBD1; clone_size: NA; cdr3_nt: TGTGCCAGCAGTTTAGTCAGACAGGGGACCCCCCAGCATTTT; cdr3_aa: CASSLVRQGTPQHF
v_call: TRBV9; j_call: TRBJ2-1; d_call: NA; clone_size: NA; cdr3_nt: TGTGCCAGCAGCGGAGGACAGGGAGGGAGTCGCGAGCAGTTCTTC; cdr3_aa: CASSGGQGGSREQFF
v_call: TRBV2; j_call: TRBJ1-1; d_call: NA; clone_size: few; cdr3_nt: TGTGCCAGCAGTGGCCTGAACACTGAAGCTTTCTTT; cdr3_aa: CASSGLNTEAFF
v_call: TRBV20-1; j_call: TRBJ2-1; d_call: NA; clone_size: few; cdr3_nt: TGCAGTGCCATACCTTCTTCCGGGACGCGGTCCTACAATGAGCAGTTCTTC; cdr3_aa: CSAIPSSGTRSYNEQFF
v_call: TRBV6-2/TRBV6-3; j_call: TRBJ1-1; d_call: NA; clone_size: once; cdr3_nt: TGTGCCAGCAGTTACTCTGGGTTCGTGACTGAAGCTTTCTTT; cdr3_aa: CASSYSGFVTEAFF
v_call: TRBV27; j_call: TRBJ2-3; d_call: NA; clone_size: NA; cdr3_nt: TGTGCCAGCAGTCCGACCATAACCCGCGGTGATACGCAGTATTTT; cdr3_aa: CASSPTITRGDTQYF
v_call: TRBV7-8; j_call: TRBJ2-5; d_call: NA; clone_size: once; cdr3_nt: TGTGCCAGCAGCTTAGCGAGAGGGATAGAGACCCAGTACTTC; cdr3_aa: CASSLARGIETQYF
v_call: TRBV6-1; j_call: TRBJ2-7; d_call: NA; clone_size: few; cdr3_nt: TGTGCCAGCAGTGAACATGCCTACGAGCAGTACTTC; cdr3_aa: CASSEHAYEQYF
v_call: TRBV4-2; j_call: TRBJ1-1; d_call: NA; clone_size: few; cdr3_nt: TGTGCCAGCAGACTTGAAAGCAGTTTGAACACTGAAGCTTTCTTT; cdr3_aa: CASRLESSLNTEAFF
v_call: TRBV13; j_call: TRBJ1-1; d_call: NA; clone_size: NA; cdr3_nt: TGTGCCAGCAGCCATCTACAGGGAAGGAACACTGAAGCTTTCTTT; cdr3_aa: CASSHLQGRNTEAFF
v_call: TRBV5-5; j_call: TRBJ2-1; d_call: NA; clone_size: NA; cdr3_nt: TGTGCCAGCAGCTTGGACTACCTGAGCTCCTACAATGAGCAGTTCTTC; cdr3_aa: CASSLDYLSSYNEQFF
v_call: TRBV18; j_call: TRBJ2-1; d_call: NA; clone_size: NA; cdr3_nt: TGTGCCAGCTCACAGGGACACTACCTTTACAATGAGCAGTTCTTC; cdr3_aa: CASSQGHYLYNEQFF
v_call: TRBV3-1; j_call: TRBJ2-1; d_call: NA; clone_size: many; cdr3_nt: TGTGCCAGCAGCCAGGCCCAGGGATTCTACAATGAGCAGTTCTTC; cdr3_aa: CASSQAQGFYNEQFF
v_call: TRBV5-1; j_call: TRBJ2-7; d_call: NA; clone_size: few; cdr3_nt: TGCGCCAGCAGCTGGGGGGGCCTCAGCTCCTACGAGCAGTACTTC; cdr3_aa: CASSWGGLSSYEQYF
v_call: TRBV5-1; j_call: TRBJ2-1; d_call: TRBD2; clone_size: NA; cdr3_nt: TGCGCCAGCAGCTACTTAGCGGGAGGGCCCGGGGAGCAGTTCTTC; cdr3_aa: CASSYLAGGPGEQFF
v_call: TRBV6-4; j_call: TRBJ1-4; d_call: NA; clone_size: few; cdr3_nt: TGTGCCAGCAGCCAAGAGGCTAATGAAAAACTGTTTTTT; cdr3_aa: CASSQEANEKLFF
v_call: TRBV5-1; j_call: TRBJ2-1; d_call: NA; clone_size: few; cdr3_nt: TGCGCCAGCAGCCCAGGACACAACTCCTACAATGAGCAGTTCTTC; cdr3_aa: CASSPGHNSYNEQFF
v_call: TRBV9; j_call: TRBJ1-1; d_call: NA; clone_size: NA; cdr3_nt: TGTGCCAGCAGCGTTACAGGGTCCACTGAAGCTTTCTTT; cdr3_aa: CASSVTGSTEAFF
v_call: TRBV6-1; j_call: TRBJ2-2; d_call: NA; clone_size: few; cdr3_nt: TGTGCCAGCAGAAAGGGACAATCGGACACCGGGGAGCTGTTTTTT; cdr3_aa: CASRKGQSDTGELFF
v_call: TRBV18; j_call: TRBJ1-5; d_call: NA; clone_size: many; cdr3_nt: TGTGCCAGCTCACCACCCGATCAGCCCCAGCATTTT; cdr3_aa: CASSPPDQPQHF
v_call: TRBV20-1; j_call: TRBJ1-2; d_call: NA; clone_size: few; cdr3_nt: TGCAGTGCATCTCTCGCGGGGGCTGCCTATGGCTACACCTTC; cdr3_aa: CSASLAGAAYGYTF
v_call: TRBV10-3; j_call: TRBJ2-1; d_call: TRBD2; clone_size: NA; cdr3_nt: TGTGCCATCAGGGCAGCGGGAGGGCCTGAGCAGTTCTTC; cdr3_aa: CAIRAAGGPEQFF
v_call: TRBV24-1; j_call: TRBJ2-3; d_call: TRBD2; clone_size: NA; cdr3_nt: TGTGCCACCAGTGATCACCTGAGCGGGGCCAGCACAGATACGCAGTATTTT; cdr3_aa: CATSDHLSGASTDTQYF